A selection of T cell receptor beta chains follows, all from one sample in a study of blood T cell repertoires in COVID-19. Repertoires were generated with immunoSEQ multiplex PCR, while TCRdb's copy carries only in-frame clones and drops some. The sample carries over 15,000 clones, just over 85% recorded once. The specimen was peripheral blood. The origin of the receptors is a human donor with active COVID-19. The donor label of this sample is uncertain. Each CDR3 is given with its conserved first and last residue. D genes are given only for firm matches. Size tells how often a clone was seen (once, few, many) or the class of an expanded clone, and some rows leave it out.

>NA|TRBJ1-5|TRBV2|once
TGTGCCAGCAGTCGTACAGGGAATCAGCCCCAGCATTTT
CASSRTGNQPQHF
>NA|TRBJ2-2|TRBV4-3|NA
TGCGCCAGCAGCCAAGATAGTATCACCGGGGAGCTGTTTTTT
CASSQDSITGELFF
>TRBD1|TRBJ2-5|TRBV7-2|NA
TGTGCCAGCAGCCCCGGCGGACAGGGGGCTTTGGAGACCCAGTACTTC
CASSPGGQGALETQYF
>NA|TRBJ1-1|TRBV5-1|NA
TGCGCCAGCAGTGATGAGGGATACACTGAAGCTTTCTTT
CASSDEGYTEAFF
>TRBD1|TRBJ2-7|TRBV6-6|NA
TGCGCCAGCAGCAACGCAAGGACAGGCAGCTACGAGCAGTACTTC
CASSNARTGSYEQYF
>NA|TRBJ2-7|TRBV4-3|NA
TGCGCCAGCAGCCAGGGCTGGGGGGTGGGTTACGAGCAGTACTTC
CASSQGWGVGYEQYF
>NA|TRBJ2-3|TRBV3-1/TRBV3-2|once
TGTGCCAGCAGCCCCGCCCGGGGATCTACAGATACGCAGTATTTT
CASSPARGSTDTQYF
>TRBD1|TRBJ2-7|TRBV2|NA
TGTGCCAGCGGGGGACAGTACTACGAGCAGTACTTC
CASGGQYYEQYF
>NA|TRBJ1-2|TRBV19|once
TGTGCCAGTAGTATAAGACAGGCTAACTATGGCTACACCTTC
CASSIRQANYGYTF
>NA|TRBJ2-1|TRBV6-5|NA
TGTGCCAGCAGGGGCCTTAGCTCCTACAATGAGCAGTTCTTC
CASRGLSSYNEQFF
>TRBD2|TRBJ2-1|TRBV28|once
TGTGCCAGCAGGCAGAGACTAGCGGGGTTATCCGAGCAGTTCTTC
CASRQRLAGLSEQFF
>NA|TRBJ2-7|TRBV7-8|NA
TGTGCCAGCAGCTTAGGTCGGGGGGCCCTATCCTACGAGCAGTACTTC
CASSLGRGALSYEQYF